The 8 T cell receptor beta chains below were found in one sample sequenced in a study of T-cell memory formation after mild COVID-19. Using its own MiXCR run on the 5' RACE reads, TCRdb lists one record per CDR3 protein. This table holds roughly 130,000 distinct CDR3 sequences, more than 15% found once. Sequencing input: PBMCs or a T cell subset sorted from them (not recorded which). Source of these receptors: an adult woman who had mild COVID-19 (a few samples of this study predate the infection). Cell type and time point are not known.

The rearrangement links TRBV7-3 to TRBJ2-7, with unresolved D. This CDR3 contains 13 residues. Germline lookup yields CDR1 SGHTA and CDR2 FQGTGA. Trimming pared 5 bases from V and 4 bases from J, leaving 12 bases between. CDR3 bases: TGTGCCAGCAGCCCTACCGATGGGTACGAGCAGTACTTC. This translates into CASSPTDGYEQYF.

This chain links TRBV28 with TRBJ1-1; TRBD1 matches 7 bases. This CDR3 contains 15 residues. The V gene's germline CDR1 is MDHEN and CDR2 SYDVKM. V was clipped by 6 bases and J by 9 bases; unmatched bases: 16. The CDR3, as DNA: TGTGCCAGCAGCGCGTTGGACAGGATGGGATTTCAAGCTTTCTTT. The encoded protein is CASSALDRMGFQAFF.

The V gene is TRBV20-1, the J gene TRBJ2-1; no definite D call. V lost 3 bases and J lost 5, with 5 bases in between. The CDR3 contains 11 residues. Germline loops: CDR1 DFQATT, CDR2 SNEGSKA (reference sequence). The CDR3 DNA reads TGCAGTGCTAGTCACGACAATGAGCAGTTCTTC. Protein sequence: CSASHDNEQFF.

J is TRBJ2-3 and V is TRBV20-1, with 10 bases lining up with TRBD2. The CDR3 loop spans 17 amino acids. Germline values: CDR1 DFQATT, CDR2 SNEGSKA (reference sequence). V dropped 3 bases and J dropped 0; count of bases not matched to a gene: 9. CDR3 nucleotide sequence: TGCAGTGCTAGTACTAGCGGGACAACTTCTAGCACAGATACGCAGTATTTT. This codes for CSASTSGTTSSTDTQYF.

This clonotype occurred a few times. The CDR3 coding sequence is TGTGCCAGCGGCCCGGGCGGGGCCAACGTCCTGACTTTC. This encodes CASGPGGANVLTF. The chain links TRBV4-2 to TRBJ2-6; D remains ambiguous. V was cut by 8 bases and J by 4 bases, with 9 bases left in between. The CDR3 has 13 amino acids. From germline, CDR1 is LGHNA and CDR2 YNFKEQ.

This clonotype was recorded a few times. V gene TRBV5-1 combines with J gene TRBJ2-5; D perhaps matches TRBD2 (5 bases). The CDR3 is 13 residues long. Germline assignment: CDR1 SGHRS and CDR2 YFSETQ. V was clipped by 3 bases and J by 2 bases, with 8 bases between them. This CDR3 is CASSSGRQETQYF. CDR3 DNA sequence: TGCGCCAGCAGCTCGGGGAGACAAGAGACCCAGTACTTC.

This clonotype turned up a few times. The chain couples TRBV5-1 to TRBJ2-7; the match to TRBD1 covers 8 bases. J lost 4 bases, V lost 4 bases, and 7 bases had no gene match. Germline assignment: CDR1 SGHRS and CDR2 YFSETQ. The CDR3 contains 14 residues. CDR3 protein: CASSMGQGAYEQYF. The CDR3 DNA reads TGCGCCAGCAGCATGGGGCAGGGGGCTTACGAGCAGTACTTC.

V gene TRBV7-9 combines with J gene TRBJ2-7, with a tentative D call TRBD1 (6 bases). Germline V CDR1 and CDR2: SEHNR, FQNEAQ (reference sequence). The CDR3 contains 15 residues. V lost 4 bases to trimming and J lost 2 bases, with 15 bases between them. Here the CDR3 reads CASSSPPGVPYEQYF. The CDR3, as DNA: TGTGCCAGCAGCTCCCCTCCAGGGGTACCCTACGAGCAGTACTTC.